These 22 T cell receptor beta chains originate from one sample sequenced in a study of cytomegalovirus exposure and HLA in healthy donors. Vbeta (60) and Jbeta (13) primers were used in the PCR. Assay used: immunoSEQ multiplex PCR; TCRdb lists only in-frame clones, some missing. The data show approximately 140,000 clones, around 80% seen once. The sample taken for sequencing was PBMCs. These receptors all come from a man aged 40-50 years in good health and CMV-seropositive.

This clone was detected only once. This rearrangement joins TRBV4-2 to TRBJ2-7; the D is unclear. The CDR3 runs to 14 residues. V lost 2 bases, J lost 2 bases, and 10 bases lay in between. The germline CDR1 and CDR2 sequences are LGHNA and YNFKEQ. The CDR3: CASSQLSQTYEQYF. CDR3 DNA: TGTGCCAGCAGCCAACTCTCCCAGACCTACGAGCAGTACTTC.

The chain uses TRBV7-9 and TRBJ1-2; D call uncertain. Germline assignment: CDR1 SEHNR and CDR2 FQNEAQ (reference sequence). V was cut by 5 bases and J by 3 bases, with 7 bases left in between. The CDR3 length is 12 residues. The DNA for the CDR3 is TGTGCCAGCAGCGCCGACTACTATGGCTACACCTTC. This gives the protein CASSADYYGYTF.

This clone has a handful of counts. This chain uses TRBV5-4 with TRBJ1-1; D might be TRBD1 (5 bases). Trimming pared 1 base from V and 7 bases from J, leaving 11 bases between. The CDR3 has 13 amino acids. CDR1 SGHNT and CDR2 YYREEE come from the germline V gene (reference sequence). For the CDR3, the DNA is TGTGCCAGCAGCTTGAAGGGGATGGGTGAAGCTTTCTTT. As protein: CASSLKGMGEAFF.

The table lists this clone with a few counts. This chain joins TRBV5-1 and TRBJ1-1; the D gene is possibly TRBD1 (6 bases). Between the trimmed V and J ends, which lost 3 bases and 1 base, there was a span of 13 bases. Germline CDR1 and CDR2: SGHRS and YFSETQ. The CDR3 covers 15 residues. The CDR3 spells CASSSRGKENTEAFF. Here the CDR3 DNA reads TGCGCCAGCAGCTCTAGGGGGAAAGAGAACACTGAAGCTTTCTTT. Supplemented by reference TRBV5-1 and TRBJ1-1, the full variable domain reads KAGVTQTPRYLIKTRGQQVTLSCSPISGHRSVSWYQQTPGQGLQFLFEYFSETQRNKGNFPGRFSGRQFSNSRSEMNVSTLELGDSALYLCASSSRGKENTEAFFGQGTRLTVV.

This chain links TRBV27 with TRBJ1-2, with 10 positions matching TRBD1. This CDR3 spans 15 amino acids. The V and J ends lost 5 bases and 5 bases, in that order; junction bases with no gene match: 8. The germline gives CDR1 MNHEY, CDR2 SMNVEV (reference sequence). In DNA, the CDR3 is TGTGCCAGCAGTACGGGGACAGGGGCTAGATATGGCTACACCTTC. Residues: CASSTGTGARYGYTF.

The V gene is TRBV28, the J gene TRBJ1-5; 11 bases are a match to TRBD1. With 6 bases clipped from V and 4 bases from J, the junction kept 8 bases outside the gene matches. The CDR3 sequence is 16 residues long. Germline V lookup: CDR1 MDHEN, CDR2 SYDVKM. CDR3 nucleotides: TGTGCCAGCAGATTCTATCGGGACAGGGGGAATCAGCCCCAGCATTTT. Residues: CASRFYRDRGNQPQHF.

This rearrangement joins TRBV6-6 to TRBJ1-2; D is undetermined. The CDR3 has 14 amino acids. The V and J ends lost 7 bases and 4 bases respectively, with 16 bases between them. CDR1 and CDR2 (germline): MNHNY, SVGAGI (reference sequence). The chain's CDR3 is CASTWLDTGYGYTF. DNA of the CDR3: TGTGCCAGCACCTGGTTAGATACGGGCTATGGCTACACCTTC.

This chain connects TRBV9 to TRBJ1-2; D not certain. CDR3 size: 13 residues. Trimming cost V 4 bases and J 2 bases, with 9 bases left between them. In germline, CDR1 is SGDLS, CDR2 YYNGEE. For the CDR3, the DNA is TGTGCCAGCAGCCCCGACATGAACTATGGCTACACCTTC. Protein product: CASSPDMNYGYTF.

The chain links TRBV18 to TRBJ1-4; D perhaps matches TRBD1 (5 bases). CDR1 is KGHSH and CDR2 is LQKENI in the germline V gene. The CDR3 totals 13 residues. With 6 bases removed from V and 5 bases from J, the gap between germline ends came to 10 bases. As DNA, the CDR3 is TGTGCCAGCTCGCCAAGACAGAATGAAAAACTGTTTTTT. Amino acids: CASSPRQNEKLFF.

This rearrangement joins TRBV18 to TRBJ1-2; 7 nucleotides agree with TRBD1. CDR1 KGHSH and CDR2 LQKENI come from the germline V gene. The CDR3 spans 13 residues. J gave up 8 bases and V 6 bases, and 9 bases lay outside the gene matches. CDR3 sequence (DNA): TGTGCCAGCTCCCTACCGACAGGGTACGGCTACACCTTC. Encoded protein: CASSLPTGYGYTF.

This chain joins TRBV14 and TRBJ1-1; the D gene is possibly TRBD1 (5 bases). Deletions cut 0 bases from V and 11 bases from J, with 13 bases between. Germline loops: CDR1 SGHDN, CDR2 FVKESK. The CDR3 runs 13 residues. DNA for the CDR3: TGTGCCAGCAGCCAAGATCGCACAGGTGGTGCTTTCTTT. Translated: CASSQDRTGGAFF.

The V and J genes are TRBV27 and TRBJ2-1, with D hard to call. The CDR3 is 15 amino acids. The germline V and J ends were trimmed by 8 bases and 0 bases, with 14 bases remaining between them. CDR1 and CDR2 from the germline V gene are MNHEY and SMNVEV (reference sequence). This CDR3 is CASPYRTSSYNEQFF. In DNA form, the CDR3 reads TGTGCCAGCCCATACCGAACGAGCTCCTACAATGAGCAGTTCTTC.

V and J are TRBV11-2 and TRBJ2-1; 12 nucleotides align to TRBD2. CDR1 is SGHAT, CDR2 FQNNGV, per germline. V lost 5 bases to trimming and J lost 3 bases; unmatched junction nucleotides: 5. The CDR3 has 16 residues. CDR3 sequence: CASSLGTSGFYNEQFF. The CDR3 nucleotides are TGTGCCAGCAGCCTCGGGACTAGCGGGTTCTACAATGAGCAGTTCTTC.

CDR3 DNA sequence: TGTGCCAGCAGTCCGGGACAGGGTTCGAACGAGCAGTACTTC. This sequence encodes CASSPGQGSNEQYF. The chain carries TRBV27 and TRBJ2-7; 9 bases are a match to TRBD1. The V segment lost 5 bases and the J segment 5 bases; nucleotides outside the gene matches: 7. The V gene's germline CDR1 is MNHEY and CDR2 SMNVEV (reference sequence). There are 14 residues in the CDR3.

The genes are TRBV7-9 and TRBJ1-2; the D is unclear. This CDR3 spans 15 amino acids. Trimming took 5 bases from V and 1 from J, leaving 14 bases between them. The germline V gene has CDR1 SEHNR and CDR2 FQNEAQ (reference sequence). The DNA for the CDR3 is TGTGCCAGCAGCCCTGCGGTCCGTATTAACTATGGCTACACCTTC. It codes for CASSPAVRINYGYTF.

The chain uses TRBV5-1 and TRBJ2-3; TRBD2 aligns across 10 bases. V gave up 0 bases and J gave up 2 bases; unmatched junction bases: 9. Germline CDR1 SGHRS, CDR2 YFSETQ. This CDR3 comprises 18 residues. The CDR3 DNA is TGCGCCAGCAGCTTGGAACTAGCGGGGCAAACTTTCACAGATACGCAGTATTTT. Translated: CASSLELAGQTFTDTQYF.

J is TRBJ2-7 and V is TRBV5-6, with 9 bases that match TRBD1. V was clipped by 5 bases and J by 11 bases; unmatched bases: 8. Germline lookup yields CDR1 SGHDT and CDR2 YYEEEE. The CDR3 contains 12 residues. The CDR3 spells CASSSDRGNKYF. Here the CDR3 DNA reads TGTGCCAGCAGTTCCGACAGGGGGAATAAGTACTTC.

This chain joins TRBV5-4 and TRBJ2-7; 14 bases agree with TRBD2. This CDR3 has 17 amino acids. Germline V gives CDR1 SGHNT, CDR2 YYREEE (reference sequence). The J segment lost 5 bases and the V segment lost 4 bases, leaving 11 bases of the junction unmatched. CDR3 in DNA: TGTGCCAGCAGCCGTTGGCCGGGGACTAGCGGGGGCCACGAGCAGTACTTC. Amino acids: CASSRWPGTSGGHEQYF.

For this clone: The same CDR3 is also encoded by other DNA sequences in this sample. This chain uses TRBV5-1 with TRBJ2-7, with D possibly matching TRBD1 (5 bases). The CDR3 consists of 14 residues. The V gene's germline CDR1 is SGHRS and CDR2 YFSETQ. V lost 1 base, J lost 2 bases, and 10 bases lay in between. CDR3 sequence reads: CASSLSGATYEQYF. Here the CDR3 DNA reads TGCGCCAGCAGCTTGTCTGGGGCCACCTACGAGCAGTACTTC.

This clone has just one count. This sequence joins TRBV4-1 and TRBJ2-3, with 13 bases matching TRBD2. This CDR3 has 22 residues. The trim removed 0 bases at V and 0 bases at J, leaving 15 bases unmatched. Germline V gene sequence: CDR1 MGHRA, CDR2 YSYEKL. This CDR3 reads CASSQDRVGGTSGIGSTDTQYF. Written as DNA, the CDR3 is TGCGCCAGCAGCCAAGACAGGGTTGGGGGGACTAGCGGGATAGGGAGCACAGATACGCAGTATTTT.

This rearrangement joins TRBV6-4 to TRBJ2-1; TRBD2 agrees at 7 bases. The ends lost 6 bases at V and 8 bases at J; junction bases unmatched: 4. CDR3 length equals 12 residues. CDR1 and CDR2 from the germline V gene are MRHNA and SNTAGT. CDR3 residues: CASRGLGYEQFF. CDR3 in DNA: TGTGCCAGCAGAGGACTAGGATATGAGCAGTTCTTC.

The chain uses TRBV11-2 and TRBJ2-7, with 9 bases lining up with TRBD1. The J segment lost 3 bases and the V segment lost 5 bases, leaving 14 bases of the junction unmatched. The CDR3 runs 17 residues. In germline, CDR1 is SGHAT, CDR2 FQNNGV. In nucleotides, the CDR3 is TGTGCCAGCAGCCGGACCTCTGCCACAGGGGGCTTCTACGAGCAGTACTTC. This gives the protein CASSRTSATGGFYEQYF.